A selection of T cell receptor beta chains follows, all from one sample in a study of T cell responses to AZD1222 COVID-19 vaccine. Clones were read by immunoSEQ multiplex PCR, and TCRdb kept only the in-frame ones, dropping some. Counted here are roughly 120,000 clones, about 86% occurring once; the ten biggest clones make up about a tenth. The starting material was peripheral blood, obtained on day 0 of AZD1222 vaccination. The receptors come from an adult in good health. CDR3s include the opening cysteine and the closing phenylalanine or tryptophan. A D gene is named only where the DNA matches it firmly. Only part of the rows carry a size: once, few, many, or a class if the clone is expanded.

TRBD2	-	TRBV7-3	TRBJ2-3	CASSPGLAGGDTQYF	TGTGCCAGCAGCCCCGGACTAGCGGGAGGGGATACGCAGTATTTT
-	-	TRBV4-1	TRBJ2-7	CASSPLSAGSYEQYF	TGCGCCAGCAGCCCACTCTCGGCAGGGTCCTACGAGCAGTACTTC
-	-	TRBV2	TRBJ1-2	CASSEVASRGYGYTF	TGTGCCAGCAGTGAAGTGGCCTCAAGGGGCTATGGCTACACCTTC
TRBD2	few	TRBV19	TRBJ2-5	CASSKRGAKQETQYF	TGTGCCAGTAGTAAGCGGGGAGCAAAGCAAGAGACCCAGTACTTC
-	-	TRBV7-9	TRBJ2-7	CASSLGTGRYEQYF	TGTGCCAGCAGTTTAGGGACGGGCCGATACGAGCAGTACTTC
TRBD1	-	TRBV7-9	TRBJ1-2	CASSPPGSGGYGYTF	TGTGCCAGCAGCCCGCCAGGATCAGGGGGCTATGGCTACACCTTC
-	-	TRBV30	TRBJ1-1	CAWSVLGSLNTEAFF	TGTGCCTGGAGTGTATTAGGCAGCCTTAACACTGAAGCTTTCTTT
-	few	TRBV10-3	TRBJ2-7	CAISSAYEQYF	TGTGCCATCAGTAGTGCGTACGAGCAGTACTTC
TRBD1	-	TRBV20-1	TRBJ1-1	CSASMDRAVTEAFF	TGCAGTGCTAGTATGGACAGGGCAGTCACTGAAGCTTTCTTT
TRBD1	-	TRBV5-1	TRBJ2-1	CASSLGGQGVWNEQFF	TGCGCCAGCAGCTTGGGAGGACAGGGGGTTTGGAATGAGCAGTTCTTC
TRBD2	-	TRBV2	TRBJ2-3	CASSPLAGTSTDTQYF	TGTGCCAGCAGTCCCCTAGCGGGGACGAGCACAGATACGCAGTATTTT
-	-	TRBV28	TRBJ1-5	CASSLFSGRGPQHF	TGTGCCAGCAGTTTGTTCTCAGGGCGGGGGCCCCAGCATTTT
TRBD2	-	TRBV4-2	TRBJ2-2	CASSSKTLAGANTGELFF	TGTGCCAGCAGCTCCAAAACCCTAGCGGGAGCTAACACCGGGGAGCTGTTTTTT
TRBD2	-	TRBV19	TRBJ2-1	CASSLTSGRPNEQFF	TGTGCCAGTAGTCTTACTAGCGGGAGGCCCAATGAGCAGTTCTTC
-	-	TRBV28	TRBJ1-5	CASRSTVRVGNQPQHF	TGTGCCAGCAGGTCGACAGTGAGGGTAGGCAATCAGCCCCAGCATTTT
TRBD2	-	TRBV20-1	TRBJ2-1	CSASSSGVFFYNEQFF	TGCAGTGCTAGTTCTAGCGGGGTCTTTTTCTACAATGAGCAGTTCTTC